The source of this T cell receptor (beta chain) is a study of CD8 T cells in Susac syndrome. For the study at large: Clinical remission applied to roughly 8 sequenced Susac syndrome patients, and about 6 had active disease. Treatment at blood withdrawal was none, corticosteroids, or intravenous immunoglobulin alone in Susac syndrome patients. General observations from the study: The CD4+ T cell repertoires that were profiled in Susac syndrome showed no clonal expansion.

Sequencing of TCR beta drew on CD8+ and CD4+ T cells from blood. About this clonotype itself: Antigen specificity is unknown.

Germline V lookup: CDR1 LNHNV, CDR2 YYDKDF (reference sequence). The CDR3 has 15 residues. V gave up 1 base and J gave up 0 bases, with 10 bases separating them. The RNA, about 0.45 to 1 ug, was put through reverse transcription using random hexamers. In TCRdb, the immunoSEQ multiplex PCR reads were re-called with MiXCR into one record per CDR3 protein. This sample has 150,000 to 200,000 distinct CDR3 sequences, with over 75% found just once. The sequenced material came from CD4+ T cells from PBMCs. The V call is TRBV15, the J call TRBJ2-7; possible D gene TRBD2, 5 bases. This TCR was recovered from a human donor with Susac syndrome. The CDR3 coding sequence is TGTGCCACCAGCAGAGGCGGGCAAACCTCCTACGAGCAGTACTTC. Amino acid sequence: CATSRGGQTSYEQYF.